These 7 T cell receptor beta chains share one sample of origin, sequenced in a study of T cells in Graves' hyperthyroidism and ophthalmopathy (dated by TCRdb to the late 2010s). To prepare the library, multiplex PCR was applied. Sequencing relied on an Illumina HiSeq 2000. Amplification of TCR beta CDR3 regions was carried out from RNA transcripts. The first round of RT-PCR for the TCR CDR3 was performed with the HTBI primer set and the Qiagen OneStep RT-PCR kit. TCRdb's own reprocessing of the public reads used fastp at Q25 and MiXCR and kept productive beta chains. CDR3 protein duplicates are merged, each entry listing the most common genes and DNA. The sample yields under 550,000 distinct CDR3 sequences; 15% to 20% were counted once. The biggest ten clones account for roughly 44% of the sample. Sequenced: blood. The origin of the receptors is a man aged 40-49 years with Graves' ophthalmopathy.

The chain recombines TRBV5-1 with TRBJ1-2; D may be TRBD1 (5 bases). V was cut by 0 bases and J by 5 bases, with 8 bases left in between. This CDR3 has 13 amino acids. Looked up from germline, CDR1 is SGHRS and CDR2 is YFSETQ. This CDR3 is CASSLAGMYGYTF. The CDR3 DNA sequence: TGCGCCAGCAGCTTGGCAGGGATGTATGGCTACACCTTC.

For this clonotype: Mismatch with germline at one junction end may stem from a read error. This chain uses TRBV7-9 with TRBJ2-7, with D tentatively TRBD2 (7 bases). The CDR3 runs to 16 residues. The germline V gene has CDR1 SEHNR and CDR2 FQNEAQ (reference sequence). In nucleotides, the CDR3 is TGTGCCGGCAGCTCTCCGACAGGCGGGAGCTCCTACGAGCAGTACTTC. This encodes CAGSSPTGGSSYEQYF.

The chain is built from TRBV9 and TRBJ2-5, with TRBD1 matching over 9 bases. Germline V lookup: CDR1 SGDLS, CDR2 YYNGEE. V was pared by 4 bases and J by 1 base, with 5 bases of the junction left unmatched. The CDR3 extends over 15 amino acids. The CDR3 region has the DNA TGTGCCAGCAGCCTCTACAGGGGGCCCCAAGAGACCCAGTACTTC. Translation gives CASSLYRGPQETQYF.

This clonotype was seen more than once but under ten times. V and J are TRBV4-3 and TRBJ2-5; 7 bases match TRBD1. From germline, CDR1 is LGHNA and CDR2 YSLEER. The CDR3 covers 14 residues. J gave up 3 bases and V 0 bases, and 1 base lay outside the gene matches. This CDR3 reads CASSQETGKETQYF. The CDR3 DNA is TGCGCCAGCAGCCAAGAGACAGGGAAAGAGACCCAGTACTTC.

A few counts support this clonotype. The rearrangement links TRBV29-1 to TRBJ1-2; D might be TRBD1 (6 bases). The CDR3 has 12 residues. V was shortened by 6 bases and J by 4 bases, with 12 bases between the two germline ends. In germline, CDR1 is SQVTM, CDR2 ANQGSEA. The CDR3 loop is CSVETGTYGYTF. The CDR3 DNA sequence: TGCAGCGTCGAAACAGGGACCTATGGCTACACCTTC.

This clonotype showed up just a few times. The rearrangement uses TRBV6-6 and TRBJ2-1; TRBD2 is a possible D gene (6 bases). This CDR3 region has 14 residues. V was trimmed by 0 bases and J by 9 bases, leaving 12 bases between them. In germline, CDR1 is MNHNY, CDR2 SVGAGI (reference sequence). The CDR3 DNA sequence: TGTGCCAGCAGTTACTCGGGGGGTTTGATTGAGCAGTTCTTC. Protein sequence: CASSYSGGLIEQFF.

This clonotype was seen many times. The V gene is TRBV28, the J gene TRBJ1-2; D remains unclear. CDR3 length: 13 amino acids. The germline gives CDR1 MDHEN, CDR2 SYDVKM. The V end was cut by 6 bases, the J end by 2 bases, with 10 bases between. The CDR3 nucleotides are TGTGCCAGCAGCCTCAAACCGAACTATGGCTACACCTTC. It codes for CASSLKPNYGYTF.